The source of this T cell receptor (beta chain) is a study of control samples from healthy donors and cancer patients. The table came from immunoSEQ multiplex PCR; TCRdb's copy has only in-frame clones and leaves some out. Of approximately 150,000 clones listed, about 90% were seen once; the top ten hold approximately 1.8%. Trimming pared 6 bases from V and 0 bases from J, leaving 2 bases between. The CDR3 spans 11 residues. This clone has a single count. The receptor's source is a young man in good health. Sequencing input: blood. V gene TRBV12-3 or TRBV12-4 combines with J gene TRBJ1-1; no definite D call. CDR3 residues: CASRMNTEAFF. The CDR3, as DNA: TGTGCCAGCAGAATGAACACTGAAGCTTTCTTT.